This T cell receptor (beta chain) emerged from a study of beta chain features in type 1 diabetes. General observations from the study: Patients with Type 1 diabetes showed moderately but significantly shorter TCRB CDR3s in all four CD4+ subsets.

The CDR3 length is 15 residues. CDR1 and CDR2 (germline): SGHNT, YYREEE (reference sequence). With V trimmed by 4 bases and J by 6 bases, 11 bases remained unmatched. As every portion of the isolated RNA was reverse transcribed, the sequencing read expressed TCRB transcripts. This table comes from immunoSEQ multiplex PCR, and its TCRdb copy is limited to in-frame clones, with some not included. The data show roughly 150,000 clones, roughly 9% seen once. This clone has only a few counts. The antigen remains undetermined. This receptor was obtained from a woman aged 25 to 39 with type 1 diabetes. The sequenced sample consisted of central memory CD4+ T cells from blood. The genes are TRBV5-4 and TRBJ2-7; 9 positions match TRBD1. CDR3 amino acids: CASSLTGGNRGEQYF. The CDR3 DNA is TGTGCCAGCAGCCTCACAGGGGGCAATCGTGGCGAGCAGTACTTC.